This TCR beta chain was observed in a study of identical twins. Overall study results and limits: Models came in too low on out-of-frame TCR alpha sharing in monozygotic twins. The presence of invariant MAIT and iNKT cells could partly confound analyses of zero-insertion sequences. Out-of-frame alpha sequences that twins shared showed excess low generation probability.

A universal primer site arose from template switching, and cDNA bore unique molecular identifiers. TCRdb called the 5' RACE reads again in MiXCR, with one record for every CDR3 protein. Here the sample spans approximately 590,000 distinct CDR3 sequences, more than 9% being singletons. Germline V CDR1 and CDR2: PRHDT, FYEKMQ (reference sequence). Trimming removed 5 bases from V and 5 bases from J, with 17 bases in between. The CDR3 loop spans 15 amino acids. About this clonotype: Its target is unknown.

This sample also appeared in a second study, on yellow fever vaccine responses in identical twins.

This clonotype was sampled from a woman under 30 in good health. Sample: PBMCs. This chain connects TRBV13 to TRBJ2-3; D not resolved. The CDR3 region has the DNA TGTGCCAGCAGCCCACGCCGGGTCTCACAAGATACGCAGTATTTT. Its translation is CASSPRRVSQDTQYF.